These T cell receptor beta chains were read from a single sample in a study of response to subunit inactivated influenza vaccine. TCRdb reprocessed the RT-PCR reads with MiXCR, giving one entry per CDR3 protein. The table has more than 600,000 distinct CDR3 sequences, approximately 17% seen once. The sequencing used PBMCs from blood, collected more than 4 days after vaccination. Receptors were obtained from a man between 50 and 59 years old who received an inactivated influenza vaccine. The CDR3 runs from the conserved cysteine through the conserved F or W. The order of the fields is J gene, clone size, V gene, D gene, CDR3 DNA, CDR3 protein. A D gene is named only where the DNA matches it firmly. A clone size is listed for some rows: how often the clone was seen (once, few, many), or a class if it is expanded.

>TRBJ2-1|few|TRBV29-1|TRBD2
TGCAGCGTTGTAGCGGGAGGACTAAGTGAGCAGTTCTTC
CSVVAGGLSEQFF
>TRBJ1-6|.|TRBV11-2|.
TGTGCCAGCAGCTTAGATACGGGGTATAATTCACCCCTCCACTTT
CASSLDTGYNSPLHF
>TRBJ2-1|.|TRBV7-7|.
TGTGCCAGCAGCATATCAGGGCTCCCCAATGAGCAGTTCTTC
CASSISGLPNEQFF
>TRBJ2-7|.|TRBV20-1|.
TGCAGTGCTAGAGATCTCGGGACTGGTGAGCAGTACTTC
CSARDLGTGEQYF
>TRBJ1-2|few|TRBV5-1|.
TGCGCCAGCAGCTTGGTATATCGGGGAACCCATGGCTACACCTTC
CASSLVYRGTHGYTF
>TRBJ2-1|few|TRBV5-1|TRBD2
TGCGCCAGCAGCTGGGGGACTAGCGGAACCTACAATGAGCAGTTCTTC
CASSWGTSGTYNEQFF
>TRBJ2-7|.|TRBV4-3|.
TGCGCCAGCAGCCAAGATCTTCTAGGGATGGCCGAGCAGTACTTC
CASSQDLLGMAEQYF
>TRBJ1-2|many|TRBV5-1|TRBD1
TGCGCCAGCAGCTCTGCCTTGGGACAGTTGGCTGGCTACACCTTC
CASSSALGQLAGYTF
>TRBJ2-3|few|TRBV4-2|.
TGTGCCAGCAGCCATAGGGGCACTAGCACAGATACGCAGTATTTT
CASSHRGTSTDTQYF
>TRBJ2-5|many|TRBV12-3/TRBV12-4|.
TGTGCCAGCAGCCTCACCCCGGGACTGCAGGGGGGGGAGACCCAGTACTTC
CASSLTPGLQGGETQYF
>TRBJ2-2|.|TRBV10-2|.
TGCGCCAGCACCATAGGAAAGAACACCGGGGAGCTGTTTTTT
CASTIGKNTGELFF
>TRBJ2-7|few|TRBV7-2|.
TGTGCCAGCAGCTGGGGGCGCCTCTCCTACGAGCAGTACTTC
CASSWGRLSYEQYF
>TRBJ2-7|few|TRBV3-1|TRBD2
TGTGCCAGCAGCCAAGACGGGGGGACGACTCTGTACTTC
CASSQDGGTTLYF
>TRBJ2-7|few|TRBV12-3/TRBV12-4|.
TGTGCCAGCAGTTCCCCGGGGCAGGGGACAATCGAGCAGTACTTC
CASSSPGQGTIEQYF
>TRBJ2-3|many|TRBV5-1|.
TGCGCCAGCAGCCTCGAGGGTCAGAGCACAGATACGCAGTATTTT
CASSLEGQSTDTQYF
>TRBJ2-3|few|TRBV7-2|.
TGTGCCAGCAGCTTAGCGGACTTGAATACAGATACGCAGTATTTT
CASSLADLNTDTQYF
>TRBJ2-3|.|TRBV6-5|TRBD2
TGTGCCAGCAGTTACTCTTACTGGTCTAGCGGGAGGATCACAGATACGCAGTATTTT
CASSYSYWSSGRITDTQYF
>TRBJ2-7|.|TRBV6-1|.
TGTGCCAGCAGTGAAACAGATTTCTACGAGCAGTACTTC
CASSETDFYEQYF
>TRBJ2-7|.|TRBV20-1|.
TGCAGTGCCAACACCCCCGGGACTTCCACCTACGAGCAGTACTTC
CSANTPGTSTYEQYF
>TRBJ2-7|.|TRBV6-2/TRBV6-3|TRBD1
TGTGCCAGCAGTTACGGAAGGACAGGGGGCAGGTACGAGCAGTACTTC
CASSYGRTGGRYEQYF
>TRBJ2-6|.|TRBV6-1|.
TGTGCCAGCAGGACAGAGTCTAGCTCTGGGGCCAACGTCCTGACTTTC
CASRTESSSGANVLTF
>TRBJ1-1|.|TRBV5-6|.
TGTGCCAGCAGCTTGGAACGGCTGAACACTGAAGCTTTCTTT
CASSLERLNTEAFF
>TRBJ2-1|.|TRBV18|TRBD2
TGTGCCAGCTCACCGTCAGCGGGAACTACCTACAATGAGCAGTTCTTC
CASSPSAGTTYNEQFF
>TRBJ2-2|.|TRBV2|TRBD1
TGTGCCACGGAACTGTCGGACAGGGGGCTCGGGGAGCTGTTTTTT
CATELSDRGLGELFF
>TRBJ2-3|many|TRBV20-1|TRBD2
TGCAGTGCTAGGGCGACTAGCTCCTCCATCCGCACAGATACGCAGTATTTT
CSARATSSSIRTDTQYF
>TRBJ2-2|.|TRBV7-9|.
TGTGCCAGCAGCTTTACAGTTAACACCGGGGAGCTGTTTTTT
CASSFTVNTGELFF
>TRBJ2-4|.|TRBV7-2|.
TGTGCCAGCAGCTTGAAAAGACAGGGAGGGCCGAGGTACTTC
CASSLKRQGGPRYF
>TRBJ2-1|many|TRBV29-1|TRBD2
TGCAGCGTTGTTACTAGCGGGATTTTACACGGTGAGCAGTTCTTC
CSVVTSGILHGEQFF
>TRBJ1-1|.|TRBV7-9|.
TGTGCCAGCAGCTTAGTGGTGTTGGGGGGTACTGAAGCTTTCTTT
CASSLVVLGGTEAFF
>TRBJ1-6|many|TRBV29-1|.
TGCAGCGTACAGTTCAGCTCCTATAATTCACCCCTCCACTTT
CSVQFSSYNSPLHF
>TRBJ2-1|many|TRBV11-2|TRBD1
TGTGCCAGCAGCGCTGACAGGGGGGCCTACAATGAGCAGTTCTTC
CASSADRGAYNEQFF
>TRBJ2-3|many|TRBV29-1|.
TGCAGCGTTGAAATAGGGCAGGGGGATACGCAGTATTTT
CSVEIGQGDTQYF
>TRBJ2-1|few|TRBV14|.
TGTGCCAGCAGCCAAGGTCTGTCTAGCCTAAATGAGCAGTTCTTC
CASSQGLSSLNEQFF
>TRBJ2-5|.|TRBV2|.
TGTGCCAGTGAATGGGTCACGGGGACCCAGTACTTC
CASEWVTGTQYF
>TRBJ2-7|few|TRBV29-1|TRBD2
TGCAGCGTTGAAGAAATTAGCGGGGCGAAGTACGAGCAGTACTTC
CSVEEISGAKYEQYF
>TRBJ1-1|.|TRBV11-1|.
TGTGCCAGCAGCTCCCGGGTCTTAGGGGGGGAAACTGAAGCTTTCTTT
CASSSRVLGGETEAFF
>TRBJ2-1|few|TRBV5-1|.
TGCGCCAGCGGGGGGGACAACTACAATGAGCAGTTCTTC
CASGGDNYNEQFF
>TRBJ2-1|few|TRBV20-1|.
TGCAGTGCTAGACGCTGGGACGGATCCAATGAGCAGTTCTTC
CSARRWDGSNEQFF
>TRBJ2-7|.|TRBV11-2|.
TGTGCCAGCAGCTTACGGGTCGGCTCCTACGAGCAGTACTTC
CASSLRVGSYEQYF